These T cell receptor beta chains were read from a single sample in a study of cytomegalovirus exposure and HLA in healthy donors. The data were produced by immunoSEQ multiplex PCR, yet TCRdb's version contains in-frame clones alone and is incomplete. The sample yields fewer than 180,000 clones, more than 65% seen once. Sequenced input: PBMCs. The receptors were sampled from a middle-aged man in good health and CMV-seropositive. CDR3s include the opening cysteine and the closing phenylalanine or tryptophan. A D gene is named only where the DNA matches it firmly.

d_gene	v_gene	j_gene	CDR3aa	CDR3nt
-	TRBV25-1	TRBJ2-7	CASSSGSFSYEQYF	TGTGCCAGCTCAAGCGGGTCCTTCTCCTACGAGCAGTACTTC
TRBD1	TRBV15	TRBJ2-7	CATSSRDSRFYEQYF	TGTGCCACCAGCAGCCGGGACAGCCGATTCTACGAGCAGTACTTC
TRBD2	TRBV5-4	TRBJ2-3	CASSSRTSGLSTDTQYF	TGTGCCAGCAGCTCGCGAACTAGCGGGCTTAGCACAGATACGCAGTATTTT
TRBD2	TRBV5-1	TRBJ2-1	CASSLAGGPSEQFF	TGCGCCAGCAGCTTAGCGGGAGGGCCGAGTGAGCAGTTCTTC
-	TRBV27	TRBJ1-5	CASSFDRQTNQPQHF	TGTGCCAGCAGTTTCGACAGGCAAACCAATCAGCCCCAGCATTTT
TRBD2	TRBV5-4	TRBJ2-7	CASRYSGSSYEQYF	TGTGCCAGCAGATATAGCGGGAGCTCCTACGAGCAGTACTTC
-	TRBV19	TRBJ1-4	CASSSRDKEKLFF	TGTGCCAGTAGTTCTCGGGACAAAGAAAAACTGTTTTTT
-	TRBV9	TRBJ1-1	CASSDPRGNTEAFF	TGTGCCAGCAGCGACCCCCGAGGGAACACTGAAGCTTTCTTT
TRBD1	TRBV11-2	TRBJ2-3	CASSDRGLIDTQYF	TGTGCCAGCAGCGACAGGGGGCTCATAGATACGCAGTATTTT
-	TRBV6-1	TRBJ1-5	CASSEKAGREDQPQHF	TGTGCCAGCAGTGAAAAGGCGGGGAGGGAAGATCAGCCCCAGCATTTT